The 3 T cell receptor beta chains reported below all come from one sample, sequenced in a study of T cell responses to AZD1222 COVID-19 vaccine. Sequencing was performed with immunoSEQ multiplex PCR; in TCRdb, only in-frame clones are kept and a portion is missing. The data contain 150,000 or so clones, approximately 95% of them seen just once; the ten biggest clones take up 0.91%. Sequences were derived from peripheral blood, sampled on day 0 of MenACWY control vaccination. The receptors were sampled from an adult in good health.

The chain joins TRBV28 to TRBJ1-2; 8 bases fit TRBD1. In germline, CDR1 is MDHEN, CDR2 SYDVKM. The V segment lost 5 bases and the J segment 4 bases; nucleotides outside the gene matches: 9. This CDR3 has 15 residues. This chain's CDR3 is CASSTRQGLIYGYTF. CDR3 bases: TGTGCCAGCAGTACCAGACAGGGGCTGATCTATGGCTACACCTTC.

The gene calls are TRBV25-1 and TRBJ1-3; no clear D gene. The germline V and J ends were trimmed by 3 bases and 0 bases, with 6 bases remaining between them. Germline-derived CDR1 and CDR2 are MGHDK and SYGVNS. The CDR3 length is 14 residues. The DNA of the CDR3 is TGTGCCAGCAGTGACGGACTCTCTGGAAACACCATATATTTT. Translated, it gives CASSDGLSGNTIYF.

This clone occurred once. This chain joins TRBV19 and TRBJ2-1; TRBD2 matches at 8 bases. CDR3 length: 14 residues. Germline values: CDR1 LNHDA, CDR2 SQIVND (reference sequence). With V trimmed by 5 bases and J by 10 bases, 10 bases remained unmatched. This CDR3 is CASSLGRGEEEQFF. The CDR3 bases are TGTGCCAGTAGTCTCGGGCGGGGGGAAGAGGAGCAGTTCTTC. Variable domain in full (rest from reference TRBV19 and TRBJ2-1): DGGITQSPKYLFRKEGQNVTLSCEQNLNHDAMYWYRQDPGQGLRLIYYSQIVNDFQKGDIAEGYSVSREKKESFPLTVTSAQKNPTAFYLCASSLGRGEEEQFFGPGTRLTVL.